This TCR beta chain was profiled in a study of T cell clonality in common variable immunodeficiency. Trimming took 0 bases from V and 1 from J, leaving 12 bases between them. This CDR3 region has 17 residues. Germline assignment: CDR1 MNHEY and CDR2 SVGEGT. Blood samples were heparinized, roughly 5 to 8 ml per donor. This clone was detected many times. Coverage ceases 3 residues before the CDR3 finishes, and the germline J gene fills in the end. Measured with immunoSEQ multiplex PCR; TCRdb has only the in-frame clones, and not every one. The sample contains 35,000 to 50,000 clones, none of them singletons.

The V gene is TRBV6-2 or TRBV6-3, the J gene TRBJ2-2; D remains unclear. Sequenced sample: peripheral blood mononuclear cells. The receptor was isolated from a person between 18 and 75 years old in good health. CDR3 bases read: TGTGCCAGCAGTTACTCGACAAAGTCCCTGAACACCGGGGAG. Its protein product is CASSYSTKSLNTGE. The full CDR3 protein is CASSYSTKSLNTGELFF.